The next 21 T cell receptor beta chains were all read from a single sample in a study of beta chain features in type 1 diabetes. Findings and limits, study-wide: Moderate yet significant TCRB CDR3 shortening was seen in Type 1 diabetes patients in all four CD4+ subsets.

What these receptors recognize is not known. Sequencing targeted expressed TCRB transcripts, as all isolated RNA had been reverse transcribed. The method was immunoSEQ multiplex PCR; TCRdb's version includes in-frame clones alone and lacks a portion of them. The repertoire holds about 700,000 clones, over 10% seen once, with approximately 0.022% in the top ten. Specimen: naive CD4+ T cells from blood. Receptors originate from a man between 18 and 29 years old with type 1 diabetes.

This sequence joins TRBV7-2 and TRBJ2-7, with TRBD1 identical over 7 bases. The CDR3 has 14 residues. The trim removed 4 bases at V and 6 bases at J, leaving 9 bases unmatched. Germline CDR1 SGHTA, CDR2 FQGNSA. The CDR3 bases are TGTGCCAGCAGCTCCCGACAGGGAGCCCTCGAGCAGTACTTC. Translating it yields CASSSRQGALEQYF.

This rearrangement joins TRBV10-1 to TRBJ2-5, with 8 positions matching TRBD2. V was pared by 1 base and J by 4 bases, with 8 bases of the junction left unmatched. The CDR3 covers 16 residues. The V gene's germline CDR1 is WNHNN and CDR2 SYGVQD (reference sequence). CDR3 sequence: CASSEWASGHPETQYF. For the CDR3, the DNA is TGCGCCAGCAGTGAGTGGGCTAGCGGGCACCCAGAGACCCAGTACTTC.

The V and J genes are TRBV6-5 and TRBJ1-2; TRBD1 aligns across 7 bases. The CDR3 consists of 15 residues. CDR1 and CDR2 from the germline V gene are MNHEY and SVGAGI. J was trimmed by 2 bases and V by 1 base; bases with no gene match: 4. Here the CDR3 reads CASSYLGQPNYGYTF. In DNA form, the CDR3 reads TGTGCCAGCAGTTACTTGGGACAGCCCAACTATGGCTACACCTTC.

This sequence joins TRBV7-2 and TRBJ1-1, with 9 bases that match TRBD1. The V and J ends lost 4 bases and 6 bases, in that order; junction bases with no gene match: 9. The CDR3 length is 15 residues. CDR1 and CDR2 (germline): SGHTA, FQGNSA. The chain's CDR3 is CASSSERQGGAEAFF. The CDR3 DNA sequence: TGTGCCAGCAGCTCGGAGAGACAGGGGGGCGCTGAAGCTTTCTTT.

Only a few counts were recorded for this clone. The chain couples TRBV6-5 to TRBJ1-2; maybe TRBD1 (6 bases). CDR3 length equals 12 residues. The V end lost 8 bases, the J end lost 7 bases, and 14 bases lay between the germline ends. Per germline, CDR1 MNHEY and CDR2 SVGAGI. The CDR3 nucleotides are TGTGCCAGCGATGACAGGAAAAGTGGCTACACCTTC. Translation: CASDDRKSGYTF.

This chain links TRBV18 with TRBJ2-5; D is undetermined. V lost 1 base, J lost 6 bases, and 3 bases lay in between. Germline assignment: CDR1 KGHSH and CDR2 LQKENI. The CDR3 spans 11 residues. Here the CDR3 reads CASSPQKTQYF. CDR3 bases: TGTGCCAGCTCACCACAGAAGACCCAGTACTTC.

The sample holds a few counts of this clone. The V gene is TRBV7-9, the J gene TRBJ1-6, with 7 bases aligning to TRBD1. The V and J ends lost 4 bases and 5 bases, in that order; junction bases with no gene match: 5. Germline V gene lookup returns CDR1 SEHNR and CDR2 FQNEAQ (reference sequence). CDR3 size: 15 residues. In DNA form, the CDR3 reads TGTGCCAGCAGCTCTCAGGGGGGGAATAATTCACCCCTCCACTTT. Translation: CASSSQGGNNSPLHF.

As regards this clone: Other DNA sequences from this sample encode an identical CDR3 as well. This chain uses TRBV2 with TRBJ2-7; 7 positions agree with TRBD1. The trim removed 6 bases at V and 3 bases at J, leaving 2 bases unmatched. Germline V lookup: CDR1 SNHLY, CDR2 FYNNEI. CDR3 length equals 12 residues. The CDR3 loop reads CASSAGGYEQYF. In DNA, the CDR3 is TGTGCCAGCAGCGCAGGGGGCTACGAGCAGTACTTC.

The CDR3, as DNA: TGTGCCAGCAGTAGGGGACAGGACATCTACGAGCAGTACTTC. Its protein is CASSRGQDIYEQYF. This chain connects TRBV6-5 to TRBJ2-7, with 8 bases identical to TRBD1. The CDR3 covers 14 residues. V lost 5 bases, J lost 3 bases, and 6 bases stayed unmatched. Looked up from germline, CDR1 is MNHEY and CDR2 is SVGAGI.

The V gene is TRBV7-9, the J gene TRBJ1-1; perhaps TRBD1 as D (6 bases). With 3 bases removed from V and 0 bases from J, the gap between germline ends came to 14 bases. The V gene's germline CDR1 is SEHNR and CDR2 FQNEAQ (reference sequence). This CDR3 is 16 amino acids long. CDR3 DNA sequence: TGTGCCAGCAGCTTTTTTTCTGGACAGCTGAACACTGAAGCTTTCTTT. Protein sequence: CASSFFSGQLNTEAFF.

This chain uses TRBV10-3 with TRBJ1-1, with D tentatively TRBD1 (5 bases). The CDR3 is 13 amino acids. Germline V lookup: CDR1 ENHRY, CDR2 SYGVKD. Deletions cut 3 bases from V and 0 bases from J, with 5 bases between. The CDR3 DNA sequence: TGTGCCATCAGTGACAGGGTGAACACTGAAGCTTTCTTT. It specifies CAISDRVNTEAFF.

This clone was detected a few times. Other DNA sequences in this sample translate to the same CDR3. The chain has TRBV5-8 and TRBJ1-5; D not certain. Germline CDR1 and CDR2: SGHTS and YDEGEE. With 0 bases removed from V and 1 base from J, the gap between germline ends came to 2 bases. The CDR3 is made up of 13 amino acids. CDR3 sequence: CASSLDSNQPQHF. DNA for the CDR3: TGTGCCAGCAGCTTGGACAGCAATCAGCCCCAGCATTTT.

This clone was counted between two and nine times. The chain employs TRBV29-1 and TRBJ1-2; 12 bases are shared with TRBD1. Germline V gene data show CDR1 as SQVTM and CDR2 as ANQGSEA. The CDR3 contains 13 residues. V lost 6 bases and J lost 8; bases outside the gene matches: 7. The CDR3 loop is CSVARDRGQGYTF. In nucleotides, the CDR3 is TGCAGCGTGGCCCGGGACAGGGGGCAAGGCTACACCTTC.

The chain links TRBV10-3 to TRBJ1-2, with D unresolved. Germline CDR1 reads ENHRY; CDR2 reads SYGVKD. V lost 7 bases to trimming and J lost 2 bases, with 11 bases between them. The CDR3 has 13 residues. The CDR3 coding sequence is TGTGCCATCAACAAGATCCAGAACTATGGCTACACCTTC. Protein sequence: CAINKIQNYGYTF.

This chain connects TRBV27 to TRBJ2-7; D unresolved. This CDR3 contains 15 residues. V lost 2 bases to trimming and J lost 2 bases, with 13 bases between them. The germline gives CDR1 MNHEY, CDR2 SMNVEV (reference sequence). This CDR3 is CASSLVSRLTYEQYF. CDR3 DNA sequence: TGTGCCAGCAGTTTAGTTAGCAGGCTCACCTACGAGCAGTACTTC.

The genes are TRBV10-3 and TRBJ2-6; D call uncertain. Trimming stripped 0 bases from V and 0 bases from J, with 12 bases between. Per germline, CDR1 ENHRY and CDR2 SYGVKD. The CDR3 sequence is 18 residues long. The CDR3 DNA reads as TGTGCCATCAGTGAGTCGAACAGAAGAAGCTCTGGGGCCAACGTCCTGACTTTC. Its protein product is CAISESNRRSSGANVLTF.

This clone has just a few counts. This rearrangement joins TRBV2 to TRBJ2-1; 8 nucleotides match TRBD2. V gave up 5 bases and J gave up 3 bases; unmatched junction bases: 9. This CDR3 is 16 amino acids long. Germline CDR1 is SNHLY and CDR2 is FYNNEI. The CDR3 region has the DNA TGTGCCAGCAGTCCCCTGGCGGGGGGACACTACAATGAGCAGTTCTTC. This gives the protein CASSPLAGGHYNEQFF.

As DNA, the CDR3 is TGTGCCAGCAGCTTGGCCTTGGGCAATCAGCCCCAGCATTTT. It is translated as CASSLALGNQPQHF. This sequence joins TRBV5-6 and TRBJ1-5, with D unclear. V lost 0 bases and J lost 2, with 6 bases in between. Per germline, CDR1 SGHDT and CDR2 YYEEEE. CDR3 length: 14 amino acids.

This clone was counted a few times. CDR3 in DNA: TGTGCCAGCAGCGGAGCAGGGGGTAGCAATCAGCCCCAGCATTTT. As protein: CASSGAGGSNQPQHF. The rearrangement links TRBV9 to TRBJ1-5; 7 bases match TRBD1. The CDR3 is 15 residues long. Losses at the gene ends were 3 bases for V and 0 bases for J; bases not matched to a gene: 3. Germline V gives CDR1 SGDLS, CDR2 YYNGEE.

This chain links TRBV29-1 with TRBJ1-1; D gene uncertain. The CDR3 covers 12 residues. CDR1 and CDR2 from the germline V gene are SQVTM and ANQGSEA. Trimming took off 7 bases at V and 4 bases at J, with 13 bases between the two ends. CDR3 region: CSAKPEGTEAFF. DNA for the CDR3: TGCAGCGCCAAGCCGGAGGGCACTGAAGCTTTCTTT.

The table lists this clone with a few counts. The chain has TRBV30 and TRBJ2-2; D is perhaps TRBD1 (5 bases). CDR1 is GTSNPN and CDR2 is SVGIG in the germline V gene (reference sequence). CDR3 length: 16 amino acids. V lost 5 bases, J lost 1 base, and 17 bases lay in between. The CDR3 here is CAWDTGSRKNTGELFF. The CDR3 bases are TGTGCCTGGGATACAGGCTCGCGAAAGAACACCGGGGAGCTGTTTTTT.